The subject of this entry is one TCR beta chain. Once RNA had been extracted, it was reverse transcribed into cDNA to act as the sequencing template. Data came from immunoSEQ multiplex PCR; TCRdb stores just in-frame clones and leaves some out. The sample shows around 130,000 clones, approximately 53% of them seen only once. This sample was included in a study of CD8+ T cells in alopecia areata. The material was CD4+ T cells sorted from blood, obtained at week 0. This receptor was obtained from a human donor with alopecia areata.

Written as DNA, the CDR3 is TGCGCCAGCAGCTTGGCTGAGGGGATGGTTCACAATGAGCAGTTCTTC. Translated: CASSLAEGMVHNEQFF. The V and J genes are TRBV5-1 and TRBJ2-1; the D call may be TRBD1 or TRBD2 (5 bases each). The length of the CDR3 is 16 residues. V lost 0 bases and J lost 5, with 15 bases in between. Per the germline V gene, CDR1 is SGHRS and CDR2 is YFSETQ.